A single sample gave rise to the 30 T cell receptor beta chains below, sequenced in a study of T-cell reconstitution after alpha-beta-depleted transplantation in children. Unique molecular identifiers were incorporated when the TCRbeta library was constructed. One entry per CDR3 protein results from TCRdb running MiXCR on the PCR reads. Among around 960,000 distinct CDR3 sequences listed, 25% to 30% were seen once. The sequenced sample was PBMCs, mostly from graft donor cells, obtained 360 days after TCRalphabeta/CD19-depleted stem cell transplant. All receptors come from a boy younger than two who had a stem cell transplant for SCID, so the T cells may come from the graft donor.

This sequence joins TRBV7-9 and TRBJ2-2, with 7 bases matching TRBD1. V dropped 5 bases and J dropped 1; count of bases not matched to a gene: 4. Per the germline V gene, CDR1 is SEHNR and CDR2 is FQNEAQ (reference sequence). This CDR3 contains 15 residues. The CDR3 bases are TGTGCCAGCAGCCCGGGACAGATGAACACCGGGGAGCTGTTTTTT. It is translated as CASSPGQMNTGELFF.

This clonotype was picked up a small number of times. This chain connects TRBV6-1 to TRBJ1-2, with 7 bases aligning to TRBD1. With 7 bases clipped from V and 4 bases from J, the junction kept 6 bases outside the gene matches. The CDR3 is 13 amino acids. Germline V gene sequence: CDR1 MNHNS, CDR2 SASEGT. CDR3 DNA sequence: TGTGCCAGCACCAAGGGGACAGCCTATGGCTACACCTTC. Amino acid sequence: CASTKGTAYGYTF.

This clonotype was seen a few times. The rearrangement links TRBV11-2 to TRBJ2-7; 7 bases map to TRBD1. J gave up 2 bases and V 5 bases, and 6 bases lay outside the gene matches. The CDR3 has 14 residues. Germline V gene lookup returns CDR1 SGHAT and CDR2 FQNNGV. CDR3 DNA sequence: TGTGCCAGCAGCCTCCGGGACAGTACCTACGAGCAGTACTTC. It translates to CASSLRDSTYEQYF.

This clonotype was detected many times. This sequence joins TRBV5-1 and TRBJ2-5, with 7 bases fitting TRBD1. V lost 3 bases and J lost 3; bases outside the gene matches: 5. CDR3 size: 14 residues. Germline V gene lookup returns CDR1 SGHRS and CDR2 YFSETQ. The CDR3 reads CASSYRGLKETQYF. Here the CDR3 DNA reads TGCGCCAGCAGCTACAGGGGTCTGAAAGAGACCCAGTACTTC.

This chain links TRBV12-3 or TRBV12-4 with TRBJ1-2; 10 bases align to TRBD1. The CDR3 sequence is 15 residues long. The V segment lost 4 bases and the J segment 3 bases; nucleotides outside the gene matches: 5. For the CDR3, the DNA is TGTGCCAGCAGTTGGGGGACAGGGGAGGACTATGGCTACACCTTC. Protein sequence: CASSWGTGEDYGYTF.

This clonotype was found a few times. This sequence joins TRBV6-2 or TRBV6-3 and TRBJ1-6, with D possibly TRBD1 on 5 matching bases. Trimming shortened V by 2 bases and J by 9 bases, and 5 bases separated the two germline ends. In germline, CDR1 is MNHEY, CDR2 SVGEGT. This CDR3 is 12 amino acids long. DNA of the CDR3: TGTGCCAGCAGTTACAGGGGTTCACCCCTCCACTTT. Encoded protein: CASSYRGSPLHF.

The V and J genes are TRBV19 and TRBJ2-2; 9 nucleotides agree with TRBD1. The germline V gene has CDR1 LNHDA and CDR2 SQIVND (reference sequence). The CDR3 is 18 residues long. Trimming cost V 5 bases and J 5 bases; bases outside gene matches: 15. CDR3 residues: CASSPFPRGTGSTGELFF. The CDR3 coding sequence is TGTGCCAGTAGTCCTTTCCCTCGGGGGACAGGGAGTACCGGGGAGCTGTTTTTT.

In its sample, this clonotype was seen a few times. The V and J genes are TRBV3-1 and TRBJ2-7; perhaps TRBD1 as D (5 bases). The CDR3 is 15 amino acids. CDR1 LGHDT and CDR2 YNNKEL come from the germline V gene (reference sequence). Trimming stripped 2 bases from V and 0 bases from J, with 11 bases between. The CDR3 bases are TGTGCCAGCAGCCAAAGGGGTGGGGTCTCCTACGAGCAGTACTTC. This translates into CASSQRGGVSYEQYF.

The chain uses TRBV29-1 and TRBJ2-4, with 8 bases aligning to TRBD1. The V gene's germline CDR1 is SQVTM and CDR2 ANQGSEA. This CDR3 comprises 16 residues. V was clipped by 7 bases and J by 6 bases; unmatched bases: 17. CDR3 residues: CSAESGTGDPGNIQYF. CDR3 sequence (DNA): TGCAGCGCAGAATCCGGGACAGGAGATCCCGGAAACATTCAGTACTTC.

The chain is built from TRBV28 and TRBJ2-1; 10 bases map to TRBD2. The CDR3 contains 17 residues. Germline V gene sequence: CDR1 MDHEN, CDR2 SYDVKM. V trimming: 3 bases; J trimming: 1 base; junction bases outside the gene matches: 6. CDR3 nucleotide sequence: TGTGCCAGCAGTTTTGCTAGCGGGGGACCGTCCTACAATGAGCAGTTCTTC. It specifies CASSFASGGPSYNEQFF. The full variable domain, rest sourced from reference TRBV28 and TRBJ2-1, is DVKVTQSSRYLVKRTGEKVFLECVQDMDHENMFWYRQDPGLGLRLIYFSYDVKMKEKGDIPEGYSVSREKKERFSLILESASTNQTSMYLCASSFASGGPSYNEQFFGPGTRLTVL.

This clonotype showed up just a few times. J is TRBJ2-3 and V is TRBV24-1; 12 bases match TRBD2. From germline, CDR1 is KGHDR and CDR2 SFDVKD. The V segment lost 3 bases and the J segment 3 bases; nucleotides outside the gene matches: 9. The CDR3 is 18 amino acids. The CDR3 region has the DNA TGTGCCACCAGTGATCCCGGACTAGCGGGGACCTGGACAGATACGCAGTATTTT. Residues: CATSDPGLAGTWTDTQYF.

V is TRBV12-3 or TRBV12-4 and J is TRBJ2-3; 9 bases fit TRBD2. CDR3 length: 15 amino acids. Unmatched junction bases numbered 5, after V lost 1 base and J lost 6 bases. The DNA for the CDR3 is TGTGCCAGCAGTTTAGGGGCGGGGGGGCTGGATACGCAGTATTTT. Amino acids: CASSLGAGGLDTQYF.

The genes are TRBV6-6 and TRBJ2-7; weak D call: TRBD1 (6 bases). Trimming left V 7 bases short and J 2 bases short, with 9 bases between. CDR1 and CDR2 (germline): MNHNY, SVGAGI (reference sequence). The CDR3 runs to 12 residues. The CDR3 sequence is CASTQGTYEQYF. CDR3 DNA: TGTGCCAGCACGCAGGGGACCTACGAGCAGTACTTC.

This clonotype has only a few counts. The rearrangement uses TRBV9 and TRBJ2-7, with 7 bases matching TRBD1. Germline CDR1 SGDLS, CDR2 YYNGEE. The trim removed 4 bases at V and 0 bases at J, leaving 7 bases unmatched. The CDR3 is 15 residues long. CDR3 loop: CASSPQGTVSYEQYF. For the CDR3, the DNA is TGTGCCAGCAGCCCACAAGGGACAGTCTCCTACGAGCAGTACTTC.

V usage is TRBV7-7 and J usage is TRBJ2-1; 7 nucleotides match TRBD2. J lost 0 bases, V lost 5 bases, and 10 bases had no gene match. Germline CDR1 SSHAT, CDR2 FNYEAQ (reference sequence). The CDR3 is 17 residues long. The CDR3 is CASSLGLVGGSYNEQFF. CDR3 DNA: TGTGCCAGCAGCCTTGGACTAGTGGGGGGCTCCTACAATGAGCAGTTCTTC.

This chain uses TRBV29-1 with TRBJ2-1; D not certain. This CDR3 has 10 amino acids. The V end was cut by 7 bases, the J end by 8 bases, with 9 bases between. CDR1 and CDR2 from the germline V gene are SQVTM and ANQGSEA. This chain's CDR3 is CSGLFHEQFF. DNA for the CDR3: TGCAGCGGCCTATTCCATGAGCAGTTCTTC.

DNA of the CDR3: TGTGCCACCAGTGATCCAACACAGGGGGCGCACCACAATGAGCAGTTCTTC. As protein: CATSDPTQGAHHNEQFF. The V call is TRBV24-1, the J call TRBJ2-1, with 9 bases fitting TRBD1. Germline values: CDR1 KGHDR, CDR2 SFDVKD. V gave up 3 bases and J gave up 5 bases; unmatched junction bases: 10. The CDR3 covers 17 residues.

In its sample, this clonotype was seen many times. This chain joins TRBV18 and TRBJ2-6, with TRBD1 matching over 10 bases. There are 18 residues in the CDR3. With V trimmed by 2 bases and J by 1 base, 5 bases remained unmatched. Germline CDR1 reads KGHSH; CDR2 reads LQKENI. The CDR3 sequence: CASSPNPGQGSGANVLTF. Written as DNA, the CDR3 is TGTGCCAGCTCACCAAATCCGGGACAGGGGTCTGGGGCCAACGTCCTGACTTTC.

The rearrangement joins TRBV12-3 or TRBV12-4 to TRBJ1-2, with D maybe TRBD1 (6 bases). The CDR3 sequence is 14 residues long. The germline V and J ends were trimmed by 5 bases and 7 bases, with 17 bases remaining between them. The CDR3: CASSLAGGYGGYTF. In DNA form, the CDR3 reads TGTGCCAGCAGTCTCGCGGGGGGCTATGGTGGCTACACCTTC.

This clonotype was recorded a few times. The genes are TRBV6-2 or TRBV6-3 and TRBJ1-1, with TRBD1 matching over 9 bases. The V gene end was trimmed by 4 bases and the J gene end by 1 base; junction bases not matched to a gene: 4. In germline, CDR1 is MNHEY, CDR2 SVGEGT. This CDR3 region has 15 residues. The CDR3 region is CASSLDRGRNTEAFF. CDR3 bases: TGTGCCAGCAGTTTGGACAGGGGAAGGAACACTGAAGCTTTCTTT.

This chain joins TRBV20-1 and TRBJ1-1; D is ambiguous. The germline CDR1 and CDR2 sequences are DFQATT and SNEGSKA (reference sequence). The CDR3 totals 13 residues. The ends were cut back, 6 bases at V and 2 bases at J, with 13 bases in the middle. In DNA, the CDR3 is TGCAGTGCCCAGTCCCAGGCTAACACTGAAGCTTTCTTT. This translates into CSAQSQANTEAFF.

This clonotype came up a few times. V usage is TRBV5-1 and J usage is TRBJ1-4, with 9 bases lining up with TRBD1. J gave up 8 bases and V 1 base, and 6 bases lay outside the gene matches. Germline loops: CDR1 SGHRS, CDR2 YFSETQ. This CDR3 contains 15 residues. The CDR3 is CASSLSGQGLEKLFF. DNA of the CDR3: TGCGCCAGCAGCTTGTCGGGACAGGGACTCGAAAAACTGTTTTTT.

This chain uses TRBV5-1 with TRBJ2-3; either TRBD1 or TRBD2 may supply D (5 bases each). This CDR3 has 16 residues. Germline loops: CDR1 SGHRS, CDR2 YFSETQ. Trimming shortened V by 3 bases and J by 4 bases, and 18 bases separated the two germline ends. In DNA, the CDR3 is TGCGCCAGCAGCTCCCGGGGTGGGGACGGCGCAGATACGCAGTATTTT. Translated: CASSSRGGDGADTQYF.

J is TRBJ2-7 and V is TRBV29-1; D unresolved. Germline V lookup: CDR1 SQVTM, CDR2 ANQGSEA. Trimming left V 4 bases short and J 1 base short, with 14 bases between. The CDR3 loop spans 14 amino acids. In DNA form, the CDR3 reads TGCAGCGTTGTCCACGGGTACTTGTCCTACGAGCAGTACTTC. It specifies CSVVHGYLSYEQYF.

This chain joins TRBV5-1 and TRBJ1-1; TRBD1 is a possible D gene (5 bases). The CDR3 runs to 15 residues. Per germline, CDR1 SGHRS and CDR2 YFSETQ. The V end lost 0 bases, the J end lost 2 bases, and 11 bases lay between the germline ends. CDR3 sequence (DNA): TGCGCCAGCAGCTTGGGGCCCACAGGAAACACTGAAGCTTTCTTT. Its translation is CASSLGPTGNTEAFF.

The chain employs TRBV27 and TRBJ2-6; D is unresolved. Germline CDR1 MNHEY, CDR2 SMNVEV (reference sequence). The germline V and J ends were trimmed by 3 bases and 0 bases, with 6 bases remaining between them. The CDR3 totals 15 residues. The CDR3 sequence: CASSFQSSGANVLTF. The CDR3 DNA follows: TGTGCCAGCAGTTTCCAGAGCTCTGGGGCCAACGTCCTGACTTTC.

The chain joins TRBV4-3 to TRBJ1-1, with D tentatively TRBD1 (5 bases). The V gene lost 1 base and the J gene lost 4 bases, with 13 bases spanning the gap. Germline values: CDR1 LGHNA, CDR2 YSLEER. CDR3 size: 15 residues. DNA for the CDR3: TGCGCCAGCAGCCAAGTTGTAGGGGCAGCCACTGAAGCTTTCTTT. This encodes CASSQVVGAATEAFF.

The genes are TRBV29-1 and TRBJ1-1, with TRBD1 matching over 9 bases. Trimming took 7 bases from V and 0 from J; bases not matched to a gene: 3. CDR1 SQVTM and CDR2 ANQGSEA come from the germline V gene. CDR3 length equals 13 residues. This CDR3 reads CSEHRGLNTEAFF. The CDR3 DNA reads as TGCAGCGAGCACAGGGGGCTGAACACTGAAGCTTTCTTT.

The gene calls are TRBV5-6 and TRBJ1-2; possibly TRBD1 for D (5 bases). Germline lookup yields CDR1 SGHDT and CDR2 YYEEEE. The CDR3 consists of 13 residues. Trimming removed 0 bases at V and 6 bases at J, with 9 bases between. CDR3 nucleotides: TGTGCCAGCAGCTTGGCCACGGGGGATGGCTACACCTTC. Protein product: CASSLATGDGYTF. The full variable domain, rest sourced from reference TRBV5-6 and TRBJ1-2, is DAGVTQSPTHLIKTRGQQVTLRCSPKSGHDTVSWYQQALGQGPQFIFQYYEEEERQRGNFPDRFSGHQFPNYSSELNVNALLLGDSALYLCASSLATGDGYTFGSGTRLTVV.

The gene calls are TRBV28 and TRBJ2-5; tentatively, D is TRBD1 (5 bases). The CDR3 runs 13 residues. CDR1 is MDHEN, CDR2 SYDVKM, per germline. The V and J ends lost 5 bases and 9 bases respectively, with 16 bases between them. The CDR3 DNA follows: TGTGCCAGCAGTAATTGGCAGGGTAAGGCCCAGTACTTC. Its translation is CASSNWQGKAQYF.